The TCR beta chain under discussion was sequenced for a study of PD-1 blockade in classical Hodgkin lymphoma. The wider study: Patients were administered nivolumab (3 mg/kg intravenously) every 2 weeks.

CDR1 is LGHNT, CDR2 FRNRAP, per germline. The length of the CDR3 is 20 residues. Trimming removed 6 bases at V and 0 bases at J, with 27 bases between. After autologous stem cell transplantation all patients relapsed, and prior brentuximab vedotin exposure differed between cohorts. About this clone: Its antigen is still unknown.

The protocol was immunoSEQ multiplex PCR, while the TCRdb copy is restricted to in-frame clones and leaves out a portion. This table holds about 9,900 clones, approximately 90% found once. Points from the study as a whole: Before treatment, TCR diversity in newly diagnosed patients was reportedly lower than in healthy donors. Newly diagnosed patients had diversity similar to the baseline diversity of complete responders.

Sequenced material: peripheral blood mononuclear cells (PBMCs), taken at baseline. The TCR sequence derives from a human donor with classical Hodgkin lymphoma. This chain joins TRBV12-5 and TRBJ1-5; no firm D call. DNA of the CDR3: TGTGCTAGTGGCACTCTGCCGGGAATCGACTTCCCGACTAGCAATCAGCCCCAGCATTTT. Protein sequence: CASGTLPGIDFPTSNQPQHF.